This T cell receptor (beta chain) was obtained from a study of multiple sclerosis patients with progressive multifocal leukoencephalopathy. General observations from the study: TRBV and TRBJ usage showed no common pattern when PML developed.

V was pared by 1 base and J by 8 bases, with 8 bases between. This CDR3 comprises 12 residues. Germline V lookup: CDR1 SGHVS, CDR2 FQNEAQ. The protocol was immunoSEQ multiplex PCR, while the TCRdb copy is restricted to in-frame clones and leaves out a portion. The sample includes 25,000 to 35,000 clones, approximately 89% seen only once; the top ten take around 1.5%. The time point was: more than five months of natalizumab therapy. T1 and T2 blood were collected at 6 and 12 months of natalizumab. Remarks on this clone: Its antigen remains unidentified.

The receptor was isolated from a human donor with multiple sclerosis. This chain links TRBV7-8 with TRBJ1-2; D call uncertain. The material was PBMCs, obtained from a patient treated with natalizumab. CDR3 amino acids: CASSLVGDGYTF. Written as DNA, the CDR3 is TGTGCCAGCAGCTTAGTGGGAGACGGCTACACCTTC. The whole variable domain, filled in from reference TRBV7-8 and TRBJ1-2, reads GAGVSQSPRYKVAKRGQDVALRCDPISGHVSLFWYQQALGQGPEFLTYFQNEAQLDKSGLPSDRFFAERPEGSVSTLKIQRTQQEDSAVYLCASSLVGDGYTFGSGTRLTVV.